The rows below give T cell receptor beta chains drawn from one sample of a study of cytomegalovirus exposure and HLA in healthy donors. The assay was immunoSEQ multiplex PCR, and TCRdb's table has in-frame clones only and misses some. The repertoire holds fewer than 150,000 clones, with around three quarters as singletons. Sample: PBMCs. The receptors were gathered from a man in his forties in good health and CMV-seronegative. Both conserved end residues are part of each CDR3.

CDR3 protein: CASTDSSDGAYGYTF
V gene: TRBV6-5

CDR3 protein: CASSSAGTSYNEQFF
V gene: TRBV7-8

CDR3 protein: CASSQDGRGGYEQYF
V gene: TRBV4-1

CDR3 protein: CASSPIAGDQFF
V gene: TRBV19

CDR3 protein: CASSPGGGAYTF
V gene: TRBV5-6

CDR3 protein: CASTKQGKFGIGYTF
V gene: TRBV28

CDR3 protein: CASNQWTGGQETQYF
V gene: TRBV7-2

CDR3 protein: CASSLDRRGTQYF
V gene: TRBV7-6

CDR3 protein: CAWTPSTDTQYF
V gene: TRBV30

CDR3 protein: CASSLAGQGASQTQYF
V gene: TRBV5-4

CDR3 protein: CASSQLGGGSLREQYF
V gene: TRBV4-1

CDR3 protein: CASSSDRRSGNTIYF
V gene: TRBV7-9

CDR3 protein: CASSSGFGSYEQYF
V gene: TRBV6-6

CDR3 protein: CAWGRGMADTQYF
V gene: TRBV30

CDR3 protein: CASSYRLAGGTDTQYF
V gene: TRBV6-5

CDR3 protein: CASSFESEAFF
V gene: TRBV11-2

CDR3 protein: CASSRGTGESEQYF
V gene: TRBV27

CDR3 protein: CASGGLYNEQFF
V gene: TRBV6-6

CDR3 protein: CASSIRLAGSYEQYF
V gene: TRBV19

CDR3 protein: CASSLRDKNTEAFF
V gene: TRBV4-2

CDR3 protein: CAISVSGSVTGELFF
V gene: TRBV10-3

CDR3 protein: CASSSRVVAETQYF
V gene: TRBV27